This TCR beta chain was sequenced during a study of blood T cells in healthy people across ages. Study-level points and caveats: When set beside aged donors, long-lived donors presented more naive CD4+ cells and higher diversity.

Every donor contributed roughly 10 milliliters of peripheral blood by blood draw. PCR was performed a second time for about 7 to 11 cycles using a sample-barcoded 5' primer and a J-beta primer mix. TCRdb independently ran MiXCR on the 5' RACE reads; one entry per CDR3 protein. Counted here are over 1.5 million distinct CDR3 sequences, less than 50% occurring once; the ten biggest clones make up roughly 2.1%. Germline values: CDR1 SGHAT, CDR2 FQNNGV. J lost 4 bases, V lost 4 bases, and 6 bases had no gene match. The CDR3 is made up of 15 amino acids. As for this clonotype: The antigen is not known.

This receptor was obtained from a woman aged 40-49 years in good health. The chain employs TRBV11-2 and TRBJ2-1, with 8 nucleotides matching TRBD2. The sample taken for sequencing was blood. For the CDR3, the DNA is TGTGCCAGCAGCTGGATTAGCGGGGTTTACAATGAGCAGTTCTTC. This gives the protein CASSWISGVYNEQFF. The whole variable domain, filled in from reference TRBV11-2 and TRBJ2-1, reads EAGVAQSPRYKIIEKRQSVAFWCNPISGHATLYWYQQILGQGPKLLIQFQNNGVVDDSQLPKDRFSAERLKGVDSTLKIQPAKLEDSAVYLCASSWISGVYNEQFFGPGTRLTVL.